Listed here are 26 T cell receptor beta chains from one sample, sequenced in a study of shared T cell receptors in the human thymus (dated by TCRdb to the early 2020s). The library relied on the immunoSEQ multiplex PCR assay. Sourced from immuneACCESS, this table was stored by TCRdb with only in-frame sequences that have V and J called. A share of the clones is absent; for the studies checked, an unresolved V gene accounts for under half, and the remainder has no known explanation. The sample table contains hundreds of thousands of clones; only one count was recorded for around 87% of them. Of the sample, about 0.0094% falls within the top ten clones. These same records also appear under a second study, on human thymus T cells.

The specimen sequenced was thymocytes. Receptors were obtained from a boy less than two years old with a congenital heart defect. Donor details come from another sample of the same person, matched by shared clones.

The chain recombines TRBV5-1 with TRBJ2-1; 13 bases align to TRBD2. CDR1 and CDR2 from the germline V gene are SGHRS and YFSETQ. The CDR3 has 15 amino acids. V lost 1 base and J lost 8; bases outside the gene matches: 3. The DNA for the CDR3 is TGCGCCAGCAGCTTGACTAGCGGGGGGGACCATGAGCAGTTCTTC. This sequence encodes CASSLTSGGDHEQFF.

This sequence joins TRBV4-1 and TRBJ2-1, with 8 positions matching TRBD2. J lost 6 bases, V lost 0 bases, and 4 bases had no gene match. CDR1 and CDR2 (germline): MGHRA, YSYEKL. The length of the CDR3 is 15 residues. The CDR3 protein is CASSQDLGGGNEQFF. The CDR3 DNA sequence: TGCGCCAGCAGCCAAGATCTCGGGGGGGGCAATGAGCAGTTCTTC.

The rearrangement joins TRBV7-6 to TRBJ2-7, with 9 nucleotides matching TRBD1. Germline assignment: CDR1 SGHVS and CDR2 FNYEAQ. The CDR3 loop spans 15 amino acids. After removal of 5 bases from V and 1 base from J, the junction contained 6 bases not matched to a gene. Here the CDR3 DNA reads TGTGCCAGCAGCGTACAGGGGGCCCTTTCCTACGAGCAGTACTTC. Translating gives CASSVQGALSYEQYF.

The CDR3 DNA reads as TGTGCCACCAGCAGAGTAGCTAGCGGGGAGTTAAACACCGGGGAGCTGTTTTTT. Its protein is CATSRVASGELNTGELFF. The chain recombines TRBV15 with TRBJ2-2; the match to TRBD2 covers 9 bases. Germline CDR1 reads LNHNV; CDR2 reads YYDKDF (reference sequence). CDR3 size: 18 residues. V gave up 1 base and J gave up 2 bases; unmatched junction bases: 8.

The V and J genes are TRBV29-1 and TRBJ2-1, with 9 bases aligning to TRBD2. The ends lost 7 bases at V and 5 bases at J; junction bases unmatched: 9. Germline V lookup: CDR1 SQVTM, CDR2 ANQGSEA. This CDR3 is built from 14 residues. The DNA of the CDR3 is TGCAGCGCTAGCGGGACGACGGGTGACAATGAGCAGTTCTTC. Its translation: CSASGTTGDNEQFF.

The chain recombines TRBV27 with TRBJ2-1, with a tentative D call TRBD1 (6 bases). Trimming removed 3 bases from V and 8 bases from J, with 14 bases in between. This CDR3 is 14 amino acids long. Germline V CDR1 and CDR2: MNHEY, SMNVEV (reference sequence). As DNA, the CDR3 is TGTGCCAGCAGTTTTGACAGGCTTAAGCATGAGCAGTTCTTC. Residues: CASSFDRLKHEQFF.

The V and J genes are TRBV5-1 and TRBJ2-7, with TRBD1 matching over 7 bases. With 4 bases clipped from V and 2 bases from J, the junction kept 6 bases outside the gene matches. From germline, CDR1 is SGHRS and CDR2 YFSETQ. This CDR3 has 14 amino acids. The CDR3 DNA follows: TGCGCCAGCAGCCCGGGACAGAGCCCCTACGAGCAGTACTTC. It yields the protein CASSPGQSPYEQYF.

The V gene is TRBV9, the J gene TRBJ2-1; 7 bases map to TRBD2. The CDR3 extends over 17 amino acids. The J segment lost 4 bases and the V segment lost 0 bases, leaving 10 bases of the junction unmatched. Germline-derived CDR1 and CDR2 are SGDLS and YYNGEE. The CDR3 reads CASSVAWGGRVYNEQFF. The CDR3 nucleotides read TGTGCCAGCAGCGTAGCATGGGGCGGGAGAGTTTACAATGAGCAGTTCTTC. The complete variable domain, with remaining parts taken from reference TRBV9 and TRBJ2-1, reads DSGVTQTPKHLITATGQRVTLRCSPRSGDLSVYWYQQSLDQGLQFLIQYYNGEERAKGNILERFSAQQFPDLHSELNLSSLELGDSALYFCASSVAWGGRVYNEQFFGPGTRLTVL.

The CDR3 loop reads CASSRLAGGTHEQFF. The CDR3 DNA is TGTGCCAGCTCCCGACTAGCGGGAGGGACTCATGAGCAGTTCTTC. V is TRBV6-4 and J is TRBJ2-1; 14 bases fit TRBD2. Trimming removed 8 bases from V and 8 bases from J; junction bases left unmatched: 8. The CDR3 runs 15 residues. Germline V gives CDR1 MRHNA, CDR2 SNTAGT.

The chain combines TRBV5-6 with TRBJ1-5; the D is unclear. V was cut by 5 bases and J by 4 bases, with 13 bases left in between. The germline gives CDR1 SGHDT, CDR2 YYEEEE. The CDR3 contains 14 residues. Written as DNA, the CDR3 is TGTGCCAGCAGTCAAATCGGGTTGAATCAGCCCCAGCATTTT. Its translation: CASSQIGLNQPQHF. The full variable domain, completed using reference TRBV5-6 and TRBJ1-5, is DAGVTQSPTHLIKTRGQQVTLRCSPKSGHDTVSWYQQALGQGPQFIFQYYEEEERQRGNFPDRFSGHQFPNYSSELNVNALLLGDSALYLCASSQIGLNQPQHFGDGTRLSIL.

This clone was seen more than once but under ten times. The V gene is TRBV5-1, the J gene TRBJ2-7; the match to TRBD1 covers 7 bases. J was trimmed by 4 bases and V by 0 bases; bases with no gene match: 19. The CDR3 sequence is 19 residues long. CDR1 and CDR2 (germline): SGHRS, YFSETQ. The CDR3 loop is CASSLGDPIEGTDRYEQYF. The CDR3 region has the DNA TGCGCCAGCAGCTTGGGGGATCCAATTGAAGGGACAGACCGTTACGAGCAGTACTTC.

The CDR3 reads CASSAGGENTEAFF. DNA of the CDR3: TGTGCCAGCAGTGCAGGGGGTGAGAACACTGAAGCTTTCTTT. This chain connects TRBV6-1 to TRBJ1-1; 7 positions agree with TRBD1. The CDR3 extends over 14 amino acids. Germline CDR1 reads MNHNS; CDR2 reads SASEGT. The junction had 3 bases not matched to a gene; V was cut back by 4 bases and J by 1 base.

This sequence joins TRBV6-5 and TRBJ1-4; 9 bases line up with TRBD1. The length of the CDR3 is 14 residues. Losses at the gene ends were 5 bases for V and 7 bases for J; bases not matched to a gene: 5. CDR1 is MNHEY and CDR2 is SVGAGI in the germline V gene. This CDR3 is CASSDRQGGEKLFF. Here the CDR3 DNA reads TGTGCCAGCAGTGACCGACAGGGGGGTGAAAAACTGTTTTTT.

The V call is TRBV30, the J call TRBJ2-1, with 7 bases aligning to TRBD2. The CDR3 consists of 15 residues. Germline loops: CDR1 GTSNPN, CDR2 SVGIG (reference sequence). With V trimmed by 4 bases and J by 4 bases, 10 bases remained unmatched. CDR3 region: CAWKKTSRGYNEQFF. CDR3 DNA sequence: TGTGCCTGGAAAAAGACTAGCCGGGGTTACAATGAGCAGTTCTTC.

The V and J genes are TRBV6-4 and TRBJ2-1, with D possibly being TRBD2 (6 bases). The CDR3 runs to 15 residues. The germline gives CDR1 MRHNA, CDR2 SNTAGT. The V and J ends lost 6 bases and 5 bases respectively, with 17 bases between them. The CDR3 DNA reads TGTGCCAGCAGCTCCTCCGGGACTGTACACAATGAGCAGTTCTTC. Protein sequence: CASSSSGTVHNEQFF.

V usage is TRBV11-2 and J usage is TRBJ2-7; 9 nucleotides agree with TRBD2. V dropped 0 bases and J dropped 4; count of bases not matched to a gene: 4. Germline CDR1 SGHAT, CDR2 FQNNGV. The CDR3 extends over 15 amino acids. CDR3 DNA sequence: TGTGCCAGCAGCTTAGATGCAGGACTAGCGTACGAGCAGTACTTC. Its translation is CASSLDAGLAYEQYF.

This clone was counted between two and nine times. The V gene is TRBV6-5, the J gene TRBJ2-7; possible D gene TRBD1, 6 bases. In germline, CDR1 is MNHEY, CDR2 SVGAGI. V lost 8 bases, J lost 4 bases, and 21 bases lay in between. This CDR3 spans 15 amino acids. CDR3 in amino acids: CASCLCETGMYEQYF. The CDR3 DNA follows: TGTGCCAGCTGTCTCTGCGAAACAGGGATGTACGAGCAGTACTTC.

The genes are TRBV7-3 and TRBJ2-2, with no clear D. Per germline, CDR1 SGHTA and CDR2 FQGTGA. Trimming left V 0 bases short and J 4 bases short, with 6 bases between. This CDR3 has 14 amino acids. The CDR3: CASSLTSLTGELFF. As DNA, the CDR3 is TGTGCCAGCAGCTTAACTAGCCTCACCGGGGAGCTGTTTTTT.

The J gene is TRBJ2-7, the V gene TRBV4-3, with 8 bases fitting TRBD2. The germline V gene encodes CDR1 LGHNA and CDR2 YSLEER. There are 15 residues in the CDR3. V lost 0 bases and J lost 7; bases outside the gene matches: 8. CDR3 sequence: CASSQELAADMEQYF. For the CDR3, the DNA is TGCGCCAGCAGCCAAGAACTAGCGGCCGATATGGAGCAGTACTTC.

A note on this clone: Within the sample, other DNA sequences also encode this same CDR3. The chain has TRBV6-1 and TRBJ1-2, with TRBD1 matching 8 bases. V was pared by 4 bases and J by 7 bases, with 5 bases of the junction left unmatched. This CDR3 contains 13 residues. Germline V gene sequence: CDR1 MNHNS, CDR2 SASEGT. This CDR3 is CASSGQGAGGYTF. Written as DNA, the CDR3 is TGTGCCAGCAGTGGCCAGGGGGCGGGTGGCTACACCTTC.

This clone was seen once. The V and J genes are TRBV29-1 and TRBJ2-3; 7 bases align to TRBD2. Losses at the gene ends were 8 bases for V and 4 bases for J; bases not matched to a gene: 18. From germline, CDR1 is SQVTM and CDR2 ANQGSEA. The CDR3 loop spans 16 amino acids. CDR3 sequence: CSTCSVPGGSPDTQYF. The CDR3 bases are TGCAGCACCTGTTCTGTACCCGGGGGGAGTCCAGATACGCAGTATTTT.

The gene calls are TRBV29-1 and TRBJ1-2; D is unclear. CDR3 length: 10 residues. Per germline, CDR1 SQVTM and CDR2 ANQGSEA. V lost 4 bases and J 6 bases, leaving 6 bases between the germline ends. The CDR3, as DNA: TGCAGCGTTGCCGGGAATGGCTACACCTTC. Protein product: CSVAGNGYTF.

Turning to this clone: The junction does not match germline at one end; this may be a read error. The J gene is TRBJ1-2, the V gene TRBV28, with D perhaps matching TRBD1 (6 bases). CDR1 MDHEN and CDR2 SYDVKM come from the germline V gene. The CDR3 spans 15 residues. The CDR3, as DNA: TGTGCCAGCAGTCCCGGCAGGGGACCTAATTATGGCTACACCTTC. It yields the protein CASSPGRGPNYGYTF.

The chain uses TRBV5-1 and TRBJ2-7, with TRBD1 matching 12 bases. CDR3 length equals 17 residues. The germline V gene encodes CDR1 SGHRS and CDR2 YFSETQ. V shed 0 bases and J 1 base; nucleotides not matched to a gene: 5. Here the CDR3 reads CASSLAKGQGASYEQYF. CDR3 coding DNA: TGCGCCAGCAGCTTGGCAAAGGGACAGGGGGCATCCTACGAGCAGTACTTC.

The CDR3 bases are TGTGCCAGCAGTGGGGTATCGGACGGAAGCGGGCATTCACCCCTCCACTTT. Protein sequence: CASSGVSDGSGHSPLHF. J is TRBJ1-6 and V is TRBV6-1; D not resolved. The CDR3 has 17 residues. The germline V and J ends were trimmed by 4 bases and 8 bases, with 21 bases remaining between them. Germline assignment: CDR1 MNHNS and CDR2 SASEGT.

This chain links TRBV9 with TRBJ1-5; 9 nucleotides line up with TRBD1. The V gene's germline CDR1 is SGDLS and CDR2 YYNGEE. After removal of 3 bases from V and 6 bases from J, the junction contained 4 bases not matched to a gene. CDR3 size: 14 residues. In nucleotides, the CDR3 is TGTGCCAGCAGCGAAACAGGGGGCCCTCAGCCCCAGCATTTT. Protein: CASSETGGPQPQHF.